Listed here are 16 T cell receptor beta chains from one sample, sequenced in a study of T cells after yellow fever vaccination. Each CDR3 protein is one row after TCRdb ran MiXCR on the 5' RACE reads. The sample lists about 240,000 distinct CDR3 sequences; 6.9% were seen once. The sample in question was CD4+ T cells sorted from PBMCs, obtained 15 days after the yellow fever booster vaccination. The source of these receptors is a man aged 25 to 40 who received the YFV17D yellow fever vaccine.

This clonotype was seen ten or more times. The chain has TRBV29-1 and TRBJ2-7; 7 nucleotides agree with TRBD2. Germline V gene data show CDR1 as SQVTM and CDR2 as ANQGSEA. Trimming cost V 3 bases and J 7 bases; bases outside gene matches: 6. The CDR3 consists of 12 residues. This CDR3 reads CSVEGGSREQYF. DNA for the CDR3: TGCAGCGTTGAGGGGGGGTCACGGGAGCAGTACTTC.

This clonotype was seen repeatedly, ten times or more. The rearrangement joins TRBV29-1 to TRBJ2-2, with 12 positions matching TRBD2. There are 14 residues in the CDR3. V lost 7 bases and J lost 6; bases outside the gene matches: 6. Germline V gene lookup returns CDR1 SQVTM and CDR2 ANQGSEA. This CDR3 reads CSGRTSGTPGELFF. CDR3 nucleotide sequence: TGCAGCGGAAGGACTAGCGGGACCCCCGGGGAGCTGTTTTTT.

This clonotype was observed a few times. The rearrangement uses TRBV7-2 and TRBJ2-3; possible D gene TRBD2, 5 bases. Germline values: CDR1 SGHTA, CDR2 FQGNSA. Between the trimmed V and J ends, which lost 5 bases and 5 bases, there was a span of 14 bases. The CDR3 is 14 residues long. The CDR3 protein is CASSPRLARDTQYF. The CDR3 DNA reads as TGTGCCAGCAGCCCCCGGCTAGCAAGAGATACGCAGTATTTT.

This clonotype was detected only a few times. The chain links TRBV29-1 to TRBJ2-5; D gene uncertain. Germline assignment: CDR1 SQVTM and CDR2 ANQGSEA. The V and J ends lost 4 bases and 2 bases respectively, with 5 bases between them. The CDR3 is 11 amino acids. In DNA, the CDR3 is TGCAGCGTTGGGGTACAAGAGACCCAGTACTTC. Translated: CSVGVQETQYF.

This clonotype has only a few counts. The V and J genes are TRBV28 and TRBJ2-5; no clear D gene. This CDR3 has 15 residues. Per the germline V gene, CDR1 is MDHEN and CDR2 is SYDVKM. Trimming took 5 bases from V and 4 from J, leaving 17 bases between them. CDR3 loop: CASSPPLGSGETQYF. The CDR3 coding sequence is TGTGCCAGCAGTCCTCCGTTAGGGTCAGGAGAGACCCAGTACTTC.

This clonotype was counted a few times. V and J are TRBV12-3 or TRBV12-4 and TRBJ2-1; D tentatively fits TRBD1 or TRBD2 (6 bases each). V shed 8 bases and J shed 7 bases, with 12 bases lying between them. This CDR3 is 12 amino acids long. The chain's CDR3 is CASGRRGNEQFF. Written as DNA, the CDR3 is TGTGCCAGCGGGAGGAGGGGGAATGAGCAGTTCTTC.

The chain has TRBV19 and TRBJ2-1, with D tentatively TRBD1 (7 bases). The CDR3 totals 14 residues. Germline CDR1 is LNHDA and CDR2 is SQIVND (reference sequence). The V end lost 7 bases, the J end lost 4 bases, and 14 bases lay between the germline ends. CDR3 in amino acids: CASNRAGGYNEQFF. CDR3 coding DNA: TGTGCCAGTAATAGGGCAGGGGGGTACAATGAGCAGTTCTTC.

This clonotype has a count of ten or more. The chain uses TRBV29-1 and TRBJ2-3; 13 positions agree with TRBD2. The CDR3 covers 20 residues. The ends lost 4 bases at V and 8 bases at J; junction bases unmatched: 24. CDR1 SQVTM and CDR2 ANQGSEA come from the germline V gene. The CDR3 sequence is CSVVSPRRPSGTSGISTQYF. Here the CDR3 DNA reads TGCAGCGTTGTATCCCCCCGCAGACCGTCCGGGACTAGCGGGATTAGTACGCAGTATTTT.

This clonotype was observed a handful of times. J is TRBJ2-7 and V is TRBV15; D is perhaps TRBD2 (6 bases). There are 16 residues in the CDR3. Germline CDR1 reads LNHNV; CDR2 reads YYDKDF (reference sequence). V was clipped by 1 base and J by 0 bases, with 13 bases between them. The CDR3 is CATSRALGGFSYEQYF. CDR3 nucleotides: TGTGCCACCAGCAGAGCCCTGGGAGGCTTCTCCTACGAGCAGTACTTC.

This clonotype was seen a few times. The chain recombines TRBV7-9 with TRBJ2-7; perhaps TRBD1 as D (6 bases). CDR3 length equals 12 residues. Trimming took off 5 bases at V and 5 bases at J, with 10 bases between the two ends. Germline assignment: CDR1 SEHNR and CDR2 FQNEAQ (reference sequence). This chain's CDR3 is CASSQGQNEQYF. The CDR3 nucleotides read TGTGCCAGCAGCCAGGGACAAAACGAGCAGTACTTC.

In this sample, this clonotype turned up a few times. The CDR3 sequence: CASSLWDRGLNTEAFF. DNA for the CDR3: TGTGCCAGCAGCTTATGGGACAGGGGGTTGAACACTGAAGCTTTCTTT. The rearrangement uses TRBV7-9 and TRBJ1-1; 11 bases align to TRBD1. V shed 2 bases and J 0 bases; nucleotides not matched to a gene: 2. The CDR3 covers 16 residues. Germline V gives CDR1 SEHNR, CDR2 FQNEAQ (reference sequence).

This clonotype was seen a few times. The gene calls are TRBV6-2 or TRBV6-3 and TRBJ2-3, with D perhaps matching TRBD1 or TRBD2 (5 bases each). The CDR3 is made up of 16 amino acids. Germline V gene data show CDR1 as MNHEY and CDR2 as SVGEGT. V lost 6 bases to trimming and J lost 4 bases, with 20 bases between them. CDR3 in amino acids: CASRTDWGRGADTQYF. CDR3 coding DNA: TGTGCCAGCAGGACCGATTGGGGGAGAGGTGCAGATACGCAGTATTTT.

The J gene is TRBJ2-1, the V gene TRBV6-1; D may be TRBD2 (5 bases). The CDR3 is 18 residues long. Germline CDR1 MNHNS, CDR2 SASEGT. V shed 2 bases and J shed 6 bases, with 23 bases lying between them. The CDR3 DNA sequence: TGTGCCAGCAGTGAATCGGCGCGGGCTGGGTTGTACTCCAATGAGCAGTTCTTC. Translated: CASSESARAGLYSNEQFF.

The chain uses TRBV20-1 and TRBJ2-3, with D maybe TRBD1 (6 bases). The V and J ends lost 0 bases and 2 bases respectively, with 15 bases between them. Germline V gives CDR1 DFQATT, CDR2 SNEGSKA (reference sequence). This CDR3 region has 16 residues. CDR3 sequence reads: CSARDLQGYTTDTQYF. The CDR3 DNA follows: TGCAGTGCTAGAGATCTCCAGGGGTATACCACAGATACGCAGTATTTT.

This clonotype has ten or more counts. In DNA form, the CDR3 reads TGCAGTGCTAGAGATCAGGGGGGTAGGGCCGAGCAGTACTTC. This gives the protein CSARDQGGRAEQYF. The V call is TRBV20-1, the J call TRBJ2-7, with a weak D call TRBD1 (7 bases). CDR3 size: 14 residues. Germline-derived CDR1 and CDR2 are DFQATT and SNEGSKA (reference sequence). Trimming took 0 bases from V and 6 from J, leaving 15 bases between them.

CDR3 DNA sequence: TGTGCCAGCAGTTACATCGGCTCCGGCAATGAGCAGTTCTTC. Translation: CASSYIGSGNEQFF. V and J are TRBV6-5 and TRBJ2-1; D is undetermined. Germline V gives CDR1 MNHEY, CDR2 SVGAGI. This CDR3 spans 14 amino acids. V lost 2 bases and J 6 bases, leaving 11 bases between the germline ends.